This TCR beta chain was identified during a study of PD-1 blockade in classical Hodgkin lymphoma. V shed 3 bases and J shed 5 bases, with 13 bases lying between them. The CDR3 has 15 amino acids. Per germline, CDR1 SGHVS and CDR2 FQNEAQ. Study-level findings and limits: Patients excluded were those beginning nivolumab under 1 year after ASCT. In newly diagnosed patients, baseline TCR diversity was reportedly below that of healthy donors. By C4D1, diversity of CD4+ TCRs had risen significantly, whereas that of CD8+ TCRs had not.

Relapses following autologous stem cell transplantation were seen in all patients, with brentuximab vedotin exposure varying. Profiling relied on immunoSEQ multiplex PCR, and the TCRdb table lists in-frame clones only, not all of them. The data show about 93,000 clones, with more than 80% seen just once and under 20% held by the top ten. A word on this clone: What it binds is unknown.

The chain joins TRBV7-8 to TRBJ2-2; D is possibly TRBD2 (5 bases). The clonotype was recovered from a human donor with classical Hodgkin lymphoma. The sample here was peripheral blood mononuclear cells (PBMCs), taken before the second cycle of nivolumab. CDR3 bases: TGTGCCAGCAGCTTGAGGGCTAGCCTGACCGGGGAGCTGTTTTTT. It specifies CASSLRASLTGELFF. The full variable domain, its missing parts supplied by reference TRBV7-8 and TRBJ2-2, is GAGVSQSPRYKVAKRGQDVALRCDPISGHVSLFWYQQALGQGPEFLTYFQNEAQLDKSGLPSDRFFAERPEGSVSTLKIQRTQQEDSAVYLCASSLRASLTGELFFGEGSRLTVL.